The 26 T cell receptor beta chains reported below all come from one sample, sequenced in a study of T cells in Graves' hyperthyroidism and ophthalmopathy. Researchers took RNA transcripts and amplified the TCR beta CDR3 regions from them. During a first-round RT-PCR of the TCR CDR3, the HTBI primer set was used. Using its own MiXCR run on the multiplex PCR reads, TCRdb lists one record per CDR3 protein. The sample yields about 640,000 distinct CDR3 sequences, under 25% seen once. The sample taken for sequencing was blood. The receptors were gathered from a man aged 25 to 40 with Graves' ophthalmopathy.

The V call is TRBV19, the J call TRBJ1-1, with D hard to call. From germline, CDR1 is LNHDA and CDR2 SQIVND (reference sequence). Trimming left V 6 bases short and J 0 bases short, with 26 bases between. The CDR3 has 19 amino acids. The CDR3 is CASRYGVGQRRSMNTEAFF. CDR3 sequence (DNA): TGTGCCAGTAGATATGGGGTGGGTCAGAGGAGGAGCATGAACACTGAAGCTTTCTTT.

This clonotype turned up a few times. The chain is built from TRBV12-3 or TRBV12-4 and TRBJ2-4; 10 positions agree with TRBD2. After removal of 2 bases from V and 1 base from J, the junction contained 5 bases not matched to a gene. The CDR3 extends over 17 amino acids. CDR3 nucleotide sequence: TGTGCCAGCAGTTTACTAGCGGGAGAGGGGGCCAAAAACATTCAGTACTTC. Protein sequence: CASSLLAGEGAKNIQYF.

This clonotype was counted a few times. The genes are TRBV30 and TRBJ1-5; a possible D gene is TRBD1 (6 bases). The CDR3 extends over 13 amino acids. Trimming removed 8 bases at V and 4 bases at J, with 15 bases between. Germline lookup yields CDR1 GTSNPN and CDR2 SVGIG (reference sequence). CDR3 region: CALSQGPNQPQHF. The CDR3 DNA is TGTGCCCTGAGTCAGGGGCCGAATCAGCCCCAGCATTTT.

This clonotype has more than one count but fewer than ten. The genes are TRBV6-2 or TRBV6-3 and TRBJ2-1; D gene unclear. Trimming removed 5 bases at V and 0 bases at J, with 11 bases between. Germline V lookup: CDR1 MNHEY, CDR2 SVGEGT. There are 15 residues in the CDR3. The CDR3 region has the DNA TGTGCCAGCAGTAAAGCGCTGAGCTCCTACAATGAGCAGTTCTTC. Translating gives CASSKALSSYNEQFF.

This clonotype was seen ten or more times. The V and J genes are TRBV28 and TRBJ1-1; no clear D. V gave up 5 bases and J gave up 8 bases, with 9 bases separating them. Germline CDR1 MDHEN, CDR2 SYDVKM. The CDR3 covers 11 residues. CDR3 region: CASSQPSEAFF. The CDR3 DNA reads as TGTGCCAGCAGTCAACCCTCCGAAGCTTTCTTT.

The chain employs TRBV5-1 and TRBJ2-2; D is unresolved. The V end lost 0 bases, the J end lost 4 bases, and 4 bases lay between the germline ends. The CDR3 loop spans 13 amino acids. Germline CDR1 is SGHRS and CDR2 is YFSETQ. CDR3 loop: CASSLEPTGELFF. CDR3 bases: TGCGCCAGCAGCTTGGAGCCCACCGGGGAGCTGTTTTTT.

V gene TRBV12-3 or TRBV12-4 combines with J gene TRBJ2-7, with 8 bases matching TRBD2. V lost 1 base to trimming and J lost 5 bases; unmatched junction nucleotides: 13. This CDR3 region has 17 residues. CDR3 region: CASSLVGLVHRRHEQYF. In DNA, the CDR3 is TGTGCCAGCAGTTTAGTGGGACTAGTACATCGTCGCCACGAGCAGTACTTC.

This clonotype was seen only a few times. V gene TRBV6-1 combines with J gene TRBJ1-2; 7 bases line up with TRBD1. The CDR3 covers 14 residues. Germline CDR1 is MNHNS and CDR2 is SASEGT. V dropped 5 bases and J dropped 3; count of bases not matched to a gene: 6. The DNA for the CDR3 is TGTGCCAGCAGTCGGGACGGGACAGACTATGGCTACACCTTC. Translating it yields CASSRDGTDYGYTF.

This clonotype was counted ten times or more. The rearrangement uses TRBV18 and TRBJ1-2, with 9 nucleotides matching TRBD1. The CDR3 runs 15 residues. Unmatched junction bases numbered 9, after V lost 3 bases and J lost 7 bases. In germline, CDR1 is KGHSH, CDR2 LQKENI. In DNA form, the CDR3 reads TGTGCCAGCTCACCCGGGCAGACAGGGGGTACTGGCTACACCTTC. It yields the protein CASSPGQTGGTGYTF.

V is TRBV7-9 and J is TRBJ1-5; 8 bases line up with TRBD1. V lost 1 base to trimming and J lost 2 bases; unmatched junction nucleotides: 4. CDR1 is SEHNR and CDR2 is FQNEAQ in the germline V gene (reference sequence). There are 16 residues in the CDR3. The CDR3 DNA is TGTGCCAGCAGCTTAGAGACAGGGGCGCGCAATCAGCCCCAGCATTTT. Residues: CASSLETGARNQPQHF.

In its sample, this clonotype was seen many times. The CDR3 DNA sequence: TGTGCCAGCTCACCGGGGGCGCCGAACACTGAAGCTTTCTTT. Its protein product is CASSPGAPNTEAFF. The rearrangement joins TRBV18 to TRBJ1-1; TRBD1 might be the D (6 bases). V dropped 3 bases and J dropped 1 base, with 9 bases sitting between them. This CDR3 region has 14 residues. In germline, CDR1 is KGHSH, CDR2 LQKENI.

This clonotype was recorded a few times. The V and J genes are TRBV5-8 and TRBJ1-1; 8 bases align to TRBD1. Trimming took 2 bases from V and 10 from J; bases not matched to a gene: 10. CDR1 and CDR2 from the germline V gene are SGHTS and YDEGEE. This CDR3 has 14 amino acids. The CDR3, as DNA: TGTGCCAGCAGCTTTGGACAGGGAGGTTTCGGAGCTTTCTTT. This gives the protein CASSFGQGGFGAFF.

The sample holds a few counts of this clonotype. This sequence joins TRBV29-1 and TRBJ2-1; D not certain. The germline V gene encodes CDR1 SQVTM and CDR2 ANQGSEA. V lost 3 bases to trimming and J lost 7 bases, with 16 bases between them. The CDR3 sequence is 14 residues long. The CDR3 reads CSVESIGPSNEQFF. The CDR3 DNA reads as TGCAGCGTTGAGTCGATTGGGCCCTCGAATGAGCAGTTCTTC.

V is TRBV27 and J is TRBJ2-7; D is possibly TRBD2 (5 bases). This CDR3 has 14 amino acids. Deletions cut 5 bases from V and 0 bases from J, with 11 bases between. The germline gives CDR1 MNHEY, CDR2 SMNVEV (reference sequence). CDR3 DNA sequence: TGTGCCAGCAGTGAGGGAGTGCTCTCCTACGAGCAGTACTTC. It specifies CASSEGVLSYEQYF.

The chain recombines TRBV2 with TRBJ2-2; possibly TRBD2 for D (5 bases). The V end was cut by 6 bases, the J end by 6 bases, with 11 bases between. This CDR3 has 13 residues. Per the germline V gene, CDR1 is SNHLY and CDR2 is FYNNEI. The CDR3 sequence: CASSVTEAGELFF. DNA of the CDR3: TGTGCCAGCAGCGTAACGGAGGCCGGGGAGCTGTTTTTT.

The CDR3 region has the DNA TGCGCCAGCAGCCCGACCGGGACAGGGGCATACTTC. Translated, it gives CASSPTGTGAYF. J is TRBJ2-7 and V is TRBV5-1; 10 bases agree with TRBD1. CDR3 size: 12 residues. The ends lost 4 bases at V and 13 bases at J; junction bases unmatched: 8. The germline gives CDR1 SGHRS, CDR2 YFSETQ.

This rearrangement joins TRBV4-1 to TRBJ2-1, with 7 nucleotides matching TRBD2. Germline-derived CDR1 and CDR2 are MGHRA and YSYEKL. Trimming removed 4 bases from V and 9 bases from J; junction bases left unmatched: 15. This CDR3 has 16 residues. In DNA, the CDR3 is TGCGCCAGCAGCCCGCAAACTAGCGTACCGAGGGGTGAGCAGTTCTTC. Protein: CASSPQTSVPRGEQFF.

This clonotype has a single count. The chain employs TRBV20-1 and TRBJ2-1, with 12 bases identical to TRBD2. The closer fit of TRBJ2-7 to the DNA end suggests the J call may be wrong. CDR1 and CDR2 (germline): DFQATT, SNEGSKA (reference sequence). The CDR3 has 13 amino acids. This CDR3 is CSARLAGGNEQYF. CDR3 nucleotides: TGCAGTGCTAGACTAGCGGGGGGGAATGAGCAGTACTTC.

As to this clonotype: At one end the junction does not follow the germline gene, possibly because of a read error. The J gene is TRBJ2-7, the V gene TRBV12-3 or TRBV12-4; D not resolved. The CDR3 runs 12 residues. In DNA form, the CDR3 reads TGTGCTAGCAGTTTATTGGCGGACGAGCAGTACTTC. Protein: CASSLLADEQYF.

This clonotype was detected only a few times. In DNA form, the CDR3 reads TGTGCCAGCAGCGCCGACAGAAGACTTAGCACAGATACGCAGTATTTT. This translates into CASSADRRLSTDTQYF. The V gene is TRBV5-6, the J gene TRBJ2-3; possibly TRBD1 for D (5 bases). This CDR3 has 16 amino acids. Per germline, CDR1 SGHDT and CDR2 YYEEEE. The V gene lost 4 bases and the J gene lost 0 bases, with 15 bases spanning the gap.

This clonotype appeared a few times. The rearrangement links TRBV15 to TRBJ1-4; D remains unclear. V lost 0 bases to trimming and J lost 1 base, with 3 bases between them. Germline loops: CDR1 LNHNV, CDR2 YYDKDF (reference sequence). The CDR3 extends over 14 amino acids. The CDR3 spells CATSREGTNEKLFF. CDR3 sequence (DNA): TGTGCCACCAGCAGAGAGGGAACTAATGAAAAACTGTTTTTT.

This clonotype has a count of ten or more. CDR3: CASIRDRELYGYTF. The DNA of the CDR3 is TGTGCCAGCATTAGGGACAGAGAATTATATGGCTACACCTTC. The chain recombines TRBV2 with TRBJ1-2; 7 positions match TRBD1. V lost 7 bases and J lost 5; bases outside the gene matches: 10. Germline V gene sequence: CDR1 SNHLY, CDR2 FYNNEI. The CDR3 is 14 residues long.

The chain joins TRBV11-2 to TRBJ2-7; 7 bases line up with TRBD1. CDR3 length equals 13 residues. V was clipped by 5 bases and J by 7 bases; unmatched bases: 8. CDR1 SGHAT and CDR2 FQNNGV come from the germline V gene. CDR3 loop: CASSMNRGGEQYF. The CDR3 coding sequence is TGTGCCAGCAGCATGAACAGGGGCGGTGAGCAGTACTTC. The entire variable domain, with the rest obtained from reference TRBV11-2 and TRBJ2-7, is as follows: EAGVAQSPRYKIIEKRQSVAFWCNPISGHATLYWYQQILGQGPKLLIQFQNNGVVDDSQLPKDRFSAERLKGVDSTLKIQPAKLEDSAVYLCASSMNRGGEQYFGPGTRLTVT.

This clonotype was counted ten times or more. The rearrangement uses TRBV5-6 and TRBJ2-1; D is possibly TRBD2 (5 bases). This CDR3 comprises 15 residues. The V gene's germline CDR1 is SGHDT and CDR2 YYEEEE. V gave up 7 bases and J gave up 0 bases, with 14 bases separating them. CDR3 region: CASSPPGTSYNEQFF. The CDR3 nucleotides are TGTGCCAGCTCACCACCGGGAACCTCCTACAATGAGCAGTTCTTC.

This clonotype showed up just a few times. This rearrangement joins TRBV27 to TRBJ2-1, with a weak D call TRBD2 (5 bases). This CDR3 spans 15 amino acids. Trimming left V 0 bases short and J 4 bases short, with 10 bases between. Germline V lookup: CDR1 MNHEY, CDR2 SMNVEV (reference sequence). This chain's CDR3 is CASSLSSANYNEQFF. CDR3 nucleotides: TGTGCCAGCAGTTTATCTAGCGCTAATTACAATGAGCAGTTCTTC.

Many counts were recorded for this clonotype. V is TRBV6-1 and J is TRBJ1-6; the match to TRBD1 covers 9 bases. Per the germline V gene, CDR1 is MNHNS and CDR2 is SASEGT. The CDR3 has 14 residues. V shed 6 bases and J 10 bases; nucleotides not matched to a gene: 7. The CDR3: CASRRGQGGSPLHF. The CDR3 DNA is TGTGCCAGCAGACGGGGACAGGGAGGATCACCCCTCCACTTT.